Following are 23 T cell receptor beta chains from one sample sequenced in a study of blood T cell repertoires in COVID-19. The table came from immunoSEQ multiplex PCR; TCRdb's copy has only in-frame clones and leaves some out. The sample shows 250,000 to 350,000 clones, roughly 90% of them seen only once. Sequenced: PBMCs or T cells enriched from blood (not recorded which). The receptors originated from a man in his fifties or sixties who had recovered from COVID-19.

This chain links TRBV3-1 (or the pseudogene TRBV3-2) with TRBJ1-3, with a possible D match to TRBD1 (6 bases). The germline V gene has CDR1 LGHDT and CDR2 YNNKEL (reference sequence). This CDR3 has 17 residues. V was trimmed by 0 bases and J by 4 bases, leaving 16 bases between them. This CDR3 is CASSQDRPTGTGNTIYF. For the CDR3, the DNA is TGTGCCAGCAGCCAAGATCGCCCCACAGGGACAGGAAACACCATATATTTT.

The J gene is TRBJ1-1, the V gene TRBV5-1; a possible D gene is TRBD1 (6 bases). The CDR3 has 14 amino acids. Germline CDR1 SGHRS, CDR2 YFSETQ. V lost 7 bases and J 3 bases, leaving 16 bases between the germline ends. In DNA form, the CDR3 reads TGCGCCAGCGCCCAAGGGGGGAGGGACACTGAAGCTTTCTTT. As protein: CASAQGGRDTEAFF. Drawing the rest from reference TRBV5-1 and TRBJ1-1, the complete variable domain is KAGVTQTPRYLIKTRGQQVTLSCSPISGHRSVSWYQQTPGQGLQFLFEYFSETQRNKGNFPGRFSGRQFSNSRSEMNVSTLELGDSALYLCASAQGGRDTEAFFGQGTRLTVV.

The chain is built from TRBV5-4 and TRBJ2-1; a weak D match, TRBD2 (5 bases). This CDR3 has 15 residues. Germline lookup yields CDR1 SGHNT and CDR2 YYREEE (reference sequence). Trimming cost V 1 base and J 9 bases, with 17 bases left between them. CDR3 loop: CASSLTGNDLSEQFF. CDR3 nucleotide sequence: TGTGCCAGCAGCTTGACGGGGAACGACCTCTCTGAGCAGTTCTTC.

The chain has TRBV20-1 and TRBJ1-1; no firm D call. This CDR3 comprises 13 residues. The germline V gene has CDR1 DFQATT and CDR2 SNEGSKA (reference sequence). V gave up 3 bases and J gave up 6 bases, with 14 bases separating them. The CDR3: CSASPDTWAEAFF. The CDR3 DNA reads TGCAGTGCTAGTCCCGACACGTGGGCTGAAGCTTTCTTT.

The chain joins TRBV30 to TRBJ1-2; 7 bases are shared with TRBD1. J lost 0 bases, V lost 5 bases, and 9 bases had no gene match. The germline V gene has CDR1 GTSNPN and CDR2 SVGIG (reference sequence). The CDR3 extends over 15 amino acids. CDR3 sequence: CAWQTGEVPNYGYTF. For the CDR3, the DNA is TGTGCCTGGCAAACAGGGGAAGTCCCTAACTATGGCTACACCTTC.

J is TRBJ1-1 and V is TRBV19, with D perhaps TRBD1 (5 bases). V was pared by 7 bases and J by 1 base, with 16 bases between. The CDR3 is made up of 15 amino acids. Germline V gives CDR1 LNHDA, CDR2 SQIVND (reference sequence). CDR3 residues: CASMSRRERNTEAFF. The CDR3 nucleotides read TGTGCCAGTATGTCCCGCAGGGAAAGGAACACTGAAGCTTTCTTT.

This rearrangement joins TRBV4-1 to TRBJ1-1; D is undetermined. CDR3 length: 13 residues. Germline CDR1 and CDR2: MGHRA and YSYEKL. V was pared by 5 bases and J by 11 bases, with 18 bases between. The CDR3 reads CASSRSPSEVAFF. CDR3 in DNA: TGCGCCAGCAGCAGATCACCTTCGGAGGTGGCTTTCTTT.

For the CDR3, the DNA is TGTGCCAGCAGCGGGGCGGGATTCTCCTACGAGCAGTACTTC. The encoded protein is CASSGAGFSYEQYF. J is TRBJ2-7 and V is TRBV9; perhaps TRBD2 as D (6 bases). The CDR3 is 14 residues long. The V gene's germline CDR1 is SGDLS and CDR2 YYNGEE. Trimming removed 3 bases from V and 0 bases from J, with 10 bases in between.

The CDR3 sequence: CASSFGETQYF. The CDR3 coding sequence is TGCGCCAGCAGCTTCGGAGAGACCCAGTACTTC. V usage is TRBV5-1 and J usage is TRBJ2-5; D remains unclear. The V gene lost 2 bases and the J gene lost 4 bases, with 3 bases spanning the gap. Per the germline V gene, CDR1 is SGHRS and CDR2 is YFSETQ. CDR3 length equals 11 residues.

J is TRBJ2-5 and V is TRBV7-3, with 12 bases identical to TRBD1. Germline values: CDR1 SGHTA, CDR2 FQGTGA. V was pared by 2 bases and J by 4 bases, with 5 bases of the junction left unmatched. CDR3 length: 16 amino acids. The CDR3 is CASSLLGQGALETQYF. For the CDR3, the DNA is TGTGCCAGCAGCTTATTGGGACAGGGGGCATTAGAGACCCAGTACTTC.

The chain couples TRBV27 to TRBJ2-5, with 13 bases aligning to TRBD2. Germline CDR1 MNHEY, CDR2 SMNVEV (reference sequence). J gave up 2 bases and V 5 bases, and 14 bases lay outside the gene matches. The CDR3 runs 19 residues. The DNA for the CDR3 is TGTGCCAGCAGTGAACACCCCGGGACTAGCGGGGCCCAACAAGAGACCCAGTACTTC. Its translation: CASSEHPGTSGAQQETQYF.

This rearrangement joins TRBV6-5 to TRBJ2-7; 7 bases align to TRBD1. In germline, CDR1 is MNHEY, CDR2 SVGAGI. The CDR3 is 16 residues long. V lost 4 bases to trimming and J lost 2 bases; unmatched junction nucleotides: 11. CDR3 protein: CASSLKTGAQTYEQYF. CDR3 nucleotides: TGTGCCAGCAGTTTGAAAACAGGGGCTCAGACCTACGAGCAGTACTTC.

The CDR3 DNA sequence: TGTGCCAGCAGCCAAGGGTTAGCGGGAGGGAGTGAGCAGTACTTC. Protein: CASSQGLAGGSEQYF. The chain uses TRBV3-1 (or the pseudogene TRBV3-2) and TRBJ2-7, with 11 bases fitting TRBD2. CDR3 length: 15 amino acids. The junction had 6 bases not matched to a gene; V was cut back by 1 base and J by 7 bases. From germline, CDR1 is LGHDT and CDR2 YNNKEL (reference sequence).

This chain connects TRBV19 to TRBJ2-2; 7 bases map to TRBD1. Germline V lookup: CDR1 LNHDA, CDR2 SQIVND (reference sequence). Losses at the gene ends were 6 bases for V and 1 base for J; bases not matched to a gene: 8. This CDR3 spans 16 amino acids. The CDR3 spells CASSRTPGGNTGELFF. As DNA, the CDR3 is TGTGCCAGTAGCCGAACACCAGGGGGGAACACCGGGGAGCTGTTTTTT.

This chain links TRBV6-5 with TRBJ1-2; 7 nucleotides agree with TRBD1. This CDR3 contains 13 residues. V trimming: 4 bases; J trimming: 2 bases; junction bases outside the gene matches: 1. Germline V gives CDR1 MNHEY, CDR2 SVGAGI. The CDR3 nucleotides read TGTGCCAGCAGTTCACAGGGGAACTATGGCTACACCTTC. It is translated as CASSSQGNYGYTF.

The rearrangement joins TRBV4-1 to TRBJ1-2; 11 bases map to TRBD1. The CDR3 sequence is 15 residues long. Germline V gives CDR1 MGHRA, CDR2 YSYEKL. V was pared by 6 bases and J by 4 bases, with 7 bases of the junction left unmatched. The CDR3 region is CASRPPGQGGYGYTF. Here the CDR3 DNA reads TGCGCCAGCAGGCCCCCGGGACAGGGGGGCTATGGCTACACCTTC.

This chain uses TRBV29-1 with TRBJ1-4, with a weak D call TRBD1 (5 bases). This CDR3 contains 16 residues. The V end lost 1 base, the J end lost 7 bases, and 19 bases lay between the germline ends. CDR1 is SQVTM, CDR2 ANQGSEA, per germline. The chain's CDR3 is CSVEGGIGGIPEKLFF. The CDR3 DNA reads TGCAGCGTTGAAGGGGGTATCGGGGGGATCCCTGAAAAACTGTTTTTT.

CDR3 sequence: CASSFDGTDRNTIYF. For the CDR3, the DNA is TGTGCCAGCAGCTTCGACGGGACAGACAGAAACACCATATATTTT. This chain connects TRBV7-8 to TRBJ1-3, with 7 bases matching TRBD1. Trimming took 3 bases from V and 5 from J; bases not matched to a gene: 7. Germline CDR1 SGHVS, CDR2 FQNEAQ. The CDR3 is 15 residues long.

The rearrangement uses TRBV5-1 and TRBJ1-3; TRBD1 agrees at 7 bases. Germline assignment: CDR1 SGHRS and CDR2 YFSETQ. Germline trimming cut 6 bases from V and 0 bases from J; bases unmatched to any gene: 6. CDR3 length: 15 residues. CDR3 in DNA: TGCGCCAGCATGCGGGACAGTAGCTCTGGAAACACCATATATTTT. The encoded protein is CASMRDSSSGNTIYF.

The V and J genes are TRBV6-5 and TRBJ2-3; 8 nucleotides align to TRBD1. The CDR3 runs to 14 residues. V lost 6 bases to trimming and J lost 5 bases; unmatched junction nucleotides: 7. Per germline, CDR1 MNHEY and CDR2 SVGAGI. The CDR3 bases are TGTGCCAGCAGCCCAGGGGGCACAAGAGATACGCAGTATTTT. Its translation is CASSPGGTRDTQYF.

This clone was picked up one time. V is TRBV19 and J is TRBJ1-6; 12 nucleotides match TRBD1. The germline V gene has CDR1 LNHDA and CDR2 SQIVND (reference sequence). The CDR3 runs to 17 residues. The V gene end was trimmed by 10 bases and the J gene end by 6 bases; junction bases not matched to a gene: 13. CDR3 DNA: TGTGCCACAAGGGACAGGGGGCAGGTGGGAGGTAATTCACCCCTCCACTTT. It translates to CATRDRGQVGGNSPLHF. The entire variable domain, with the rest obtained from reference TRBV19 and TRBJ1-6, is as follows: DGGITQSPKYLFRKEGQNVTLSCEQNLNHDAMYWYRQDPGQGLRLIYYSQIVNDFQKGDIAEGYSVSREKKESFPLTVTSAQKNPTAFYLCATRDRGQVGGNSPLHFGNGTRLTVT.

This chain links TRBV4-3 with TRBJ1-3; D call uncertain. There are 16 residues in the CDR3. V was shortened by 0 bases and J by 0 bases, with 9 bases between the two germline ends. Germline lookup yields CDR1 LGHNA and CDR2 YSLEER. The chain's CDR3 is CASSQEVERSGNTIYF. CDR3 DNA: TGCGCCAGCAGCCAAGAGGTCGAGCGCTCTGGAAACACCATATATTTT.

The CDR3 DNA reads TGTGCCAGTAGTATAAGTCGTGCGGACAATGAGCAGTTCTTC. Amino acid sequence: CASSISRADNEQFF. This chain connects TRBV19 to TRBJ2-1, with D unclear. Germline V gene sequence: CDR1 LNHDA, CDR2 SQIVND (reference sequence). This CDR3 is 14 amino acids long. Trimming cost V 2 bases and J 5 bases, with 10 bases left between them.